This T cell receptor (beta chain) was retrieved from a study of blood T cell repertoires in COVID-19. Study information: The United States, Italy and Spain supplied acute and convalescent COVID-19 samples. PBMCs, B-cell-depleted T cells, or T cells provided the cDNA or gDNA that made up the material.

With 3 bases removed from V and 2 bases from J, the gap between germline ends came to 12 bases. The germline gives CDR1 SGHNT, CDR2 YYREEE (reference sequence). CDR3 length: 14 residues. Original handling: Amplification from reference gene primers served as the basis for estimated nucleated cell counts. This table comes from immunoSEQ multiplex PCR, and its TCRdb copy is limited to in-frame clones, with some not included. From that table come the V and J calls and clone size; the DNA was used to work out D and trimming. The sample lists under 200,000 clones, about 76% occurring once. Patients in Seattle were enrolled during active infection, then followed longitudinally.

Material for sequencing was peripheral blood. The receptor was derived from a woman aged 40 to 55 with COVID-19, enrolled during active disease. The chain is built from TRBV5-4 and TRBJ2-7; D may be TRBD1 (6 bases). CDR3 region: CASSSGQITYEQYF. CDR3 coding DNA: TGTGCCAGCAGCTCGGGACAAATAACCTACGAGCAGTACTTC.